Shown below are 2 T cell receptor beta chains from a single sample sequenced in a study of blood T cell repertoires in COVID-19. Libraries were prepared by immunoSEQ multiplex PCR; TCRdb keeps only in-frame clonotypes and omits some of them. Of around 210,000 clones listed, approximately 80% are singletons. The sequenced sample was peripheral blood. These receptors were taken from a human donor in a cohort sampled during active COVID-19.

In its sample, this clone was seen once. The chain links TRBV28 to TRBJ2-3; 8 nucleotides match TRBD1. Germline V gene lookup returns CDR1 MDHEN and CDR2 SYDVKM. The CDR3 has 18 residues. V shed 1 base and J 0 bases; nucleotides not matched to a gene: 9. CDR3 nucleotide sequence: TGTGCCAGCAGTTTATCCGGGACAGGAGGGACTAGCACAGATACGCAGTATTTT. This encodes CASSLSGTGGTSTDTQYF.

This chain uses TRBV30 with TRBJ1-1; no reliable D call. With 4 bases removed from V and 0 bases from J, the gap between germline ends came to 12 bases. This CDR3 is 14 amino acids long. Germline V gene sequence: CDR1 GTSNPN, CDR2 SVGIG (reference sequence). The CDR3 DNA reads TGTGCCTGGATCCCCCGGGTTATGAACACTGAAGCTTTCTTT. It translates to CAWIPRVMNTEAFF.